This TCR beta chain was recovered during a study of cytomegalovirus exposure and HLA in healthy donors. The PCR employed 60 Vbeta primers together with 13 Jbeta primers. The protocol was immunoSEQ multiplex PCR, while the TCRdb copy is restricted to in-frame clones and leaves out a portion. The sample has around 70,000 clones, 60% to 85% seen once. Trimming took off 2 bases at V and 5 bases at J, with 4 bases between the two ends. CDR1 and CDR2 (germline): SEHNR, FQNEAQ (reference sequence). The length of the CDR3 is 11 residues. As for this clone: The identical CDR3 is also encoded by other nucleotide sequences in the sample.

The chain combines TRBV7-9 with TRBJ2-7, with D uncertain. The TCR sequence derives from a man aged 65 to 79 in good health and CMV-seronegative. The sample comprised PBMCs. CDR3: CASSLSDEQYF. DNA for the CDR3: TGTGCCAGCAGCTTAAGCGACGAGCAGTACTTC.